This T cell receptor (beta chain) derives from a study of T-cell reconstitution after alpha-beta-depleted transplantation in children. A library of TCRbeta sequences, prepared with unique molecular identifiers, was generated. TCRdb analysed the PCR reads with MiXCR anew, one entry per CDR3 protein. The table records about 190,000 distinct CDR3 sequences, 6% to 7% of them present only once. This clonotype turned up a few times. This clonotype was sampled from a human donor who donated a stem cell graft to a child with Wiskott-Aldrich syndrome. This specimen was PBMCs from the stem cell graft donor, taken from the stem cell graft.

CDR3 in amino acids: CSALENSNQPQHF. The CDR3 bases are TGCAGTGCGTTGGAGAATAGCAATCAGCCCCAGCATTTT. This chain links TRBV20-1 with TRBJ1-5, with D unclear. V shed 6 bases and J shed 0 bases, with 9 bases lying between them. The germline CDR1 and CDR2 sequences are DFQATT and SNEGSKA (reference sequence). The CDR3 length is 13 residues.